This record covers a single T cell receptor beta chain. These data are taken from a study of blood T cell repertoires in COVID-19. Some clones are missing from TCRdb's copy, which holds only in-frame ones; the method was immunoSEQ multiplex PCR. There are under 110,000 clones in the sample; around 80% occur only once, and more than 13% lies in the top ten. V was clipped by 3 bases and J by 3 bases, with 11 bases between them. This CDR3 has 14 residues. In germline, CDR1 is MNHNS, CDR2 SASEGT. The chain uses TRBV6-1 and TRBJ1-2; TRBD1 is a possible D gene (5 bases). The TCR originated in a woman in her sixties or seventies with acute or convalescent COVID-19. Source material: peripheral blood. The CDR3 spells CASSENGRDYGYTF. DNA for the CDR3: TGTGCCAGCAGTGAGAACGGCAGGGACTATGGCTACACCTTC.